This TCR beta chain emerged from a study of blood T cells in healthy people across ages. Across the whole study: Template switching retrieved approximately one barcoded beta molecule for each two T cells. Study-wide results and limits: As age increased, TCR beta diversity per million T cells fell in a roughly linear fashion. Observed TCR beta diversity showed a strong correlation with the percentage of naive T cells as measured by flow cytometry.

With regard to this clonotype: The antigen is not known.

Through a sample-barcoded 5' primer and a J-beta primer mix, a second PCR was run for roughly 7 to 11 cycles. TCRdb reprocessed the 5' RACE reads via MiXCR and lists one record per CDR3 protein. The sample comprises about 670,000 distinct CDR3 sequences, approximately 52% of which are singletons, and approximately 13% rests with the top ten. The clonotype comes from a woman older than 75 in good health. The sample taken for sequencing was blood.

For the CDR3, the DNA is TGTGCCAGCAGCTGGGGACAGGGGAAAGAAGAGACCCAGTTCTTC. As protein: CASSWGQGKEETQFF. The chain employs TRBV12-3 or TRBV12-4 and TRBJ2-1, with 10 bases that match TRBD1. V gave up 6 bases and J gave up 13 bases; unmatched junction bases: 15. This CDR3 comprises 15 residues.